The clone carrying this T cell receptor beta chain was seen at least ten times. Its cognate antigen is unknown. This specimen comes from a study of spatial heterogeneity in lung cancer. Study-level results: Higher tumor mutation counts went along with higher counts of expanded intratumoral alpha and beta TCRs. The counts of expanded TCRs, ubiquitous and regional, tracked ubiquitous and regional nonsynonymous mutations, respectively. Alpha chain coverage of tumor T cells was estimated at around 7%, and beta chain coverage at around 13%.

One entry per CDR3 protein results from TCRdb running MiXCR on the 5' RACE reads. The data contain about 23,000 distinct CDR3 sequences, roughly 6.7% of them singletons. Time point meaning: sample taken at primary tumor resection. The 65 or so donors had untreated early-stage non-small cell lung cancer. This clonotype was obtained from a male donor with early-stage non-small cell lung cancer. Sequenced material: lung tumor tissue, taken at surgery.

CDR3 DNA sequence: TGTGCCAGCAGCCTAAATAGCGGGAGAAACGGAGAGACCCAGTACTTC. Translation gives CASSLNSGRNGETQYF. The chain couples TRBV7-3 to TRBJ2-5; TRBD2 matches 9 bases. The ends lost 5 bases at V and 4 bases at J; junction bases unmatched: 11. The CDR3 length is 16 residues. The germline CDR1 and CDR2 sequences are SGHTA and FQGTGA.